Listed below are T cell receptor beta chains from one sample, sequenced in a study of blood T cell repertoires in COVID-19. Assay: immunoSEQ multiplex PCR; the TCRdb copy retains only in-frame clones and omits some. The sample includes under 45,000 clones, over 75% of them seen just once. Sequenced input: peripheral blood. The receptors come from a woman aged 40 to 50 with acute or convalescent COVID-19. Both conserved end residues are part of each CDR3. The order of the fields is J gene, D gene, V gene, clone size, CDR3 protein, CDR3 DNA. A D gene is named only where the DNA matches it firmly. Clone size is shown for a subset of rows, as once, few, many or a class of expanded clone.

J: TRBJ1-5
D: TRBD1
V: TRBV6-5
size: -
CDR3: CASGQGGGYQPQHF
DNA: TGTGCCAGCGGACAGGGTGGAGGTTATCAGCCCCAGCATTTT

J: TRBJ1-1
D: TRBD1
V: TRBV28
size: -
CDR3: CASSFSLTGRTEAFF
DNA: TGTGCCAGCAGTTTCAGTCTGACAGGGCGTACTGAAGCTTTCTTT

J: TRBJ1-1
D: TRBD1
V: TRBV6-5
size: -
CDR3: CASSLDRVTEAFF
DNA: TGTGCCAGCAGCCTTGACAGGGTCACTGAAGCTTTCTTT

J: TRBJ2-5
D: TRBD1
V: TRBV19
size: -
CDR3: CASSNRGGETQYF
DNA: TGTGCCAGTAGTAACAGGGGTGGCGAGACCCAGTACTTC

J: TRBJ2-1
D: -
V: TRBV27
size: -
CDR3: CASSLIPSGQDEQFF
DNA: TGTGCCAGCAGTTTAATCCCAAGTGGGCAAGATGAGCAGTTCTTC

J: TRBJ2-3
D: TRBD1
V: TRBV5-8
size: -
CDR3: CASSTVRDRGTPTQYF
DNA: TGTGCCAGCAGCACAGTCCGGGACAGGGGAACCCCGACGCAGTATTTT

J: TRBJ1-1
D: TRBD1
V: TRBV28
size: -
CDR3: CASSAGTANTEAFF
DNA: TGTGCCAGCAGCGCCGGGACAGCGAACACTGAAGCTTTCTTT

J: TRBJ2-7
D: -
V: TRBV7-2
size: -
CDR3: CASSLAQGSPYEQYF
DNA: TGTGCCAGCAGCTTAGCGCAGGGTTCCCCCTACGAGCAGTACTTC

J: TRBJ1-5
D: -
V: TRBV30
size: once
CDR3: CAWSVGHGRAEQPQHF
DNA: TGTGCCTGGAGTGTAGGTCACGGCAGGGCGGAACAGCCCCAGCATTTT

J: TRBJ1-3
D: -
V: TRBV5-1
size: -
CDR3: CASSYGGDLGNTIYF
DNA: TGCGCCAGCAGCTACGGAGGGGATTTGGGAAACACCATATATTTT

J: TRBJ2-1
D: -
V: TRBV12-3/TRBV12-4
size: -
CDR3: CASSRDPYNEQFF
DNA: TGTGCCAGCAGCAGGGATCCCTACAATGAGCAGTTCTTC

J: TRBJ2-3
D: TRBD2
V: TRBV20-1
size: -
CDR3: CSASLAGGSTDTQYF
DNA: TGCAGTGCTAGTCTAGCGGGGGGGAGCACAGATACGCAGTATTTT

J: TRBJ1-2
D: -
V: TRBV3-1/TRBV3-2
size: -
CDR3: CASSQAVNYGYTF
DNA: TGTGCCAGCAGCCAAGCAGTTAACTATGGCTACACCTTC

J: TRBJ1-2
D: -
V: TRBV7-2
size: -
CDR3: CASSLAGGTKGGYTF
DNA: TGTGCCAGCAGCTTAGCGGGAGGGACCAAGGGTGGCTACACCTTC

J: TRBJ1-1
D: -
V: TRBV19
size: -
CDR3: CASSISGKNTEAFF
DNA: TGTGCCAGTAGTATATCAGGGAAGAACACTGAAGCTTTCTTT

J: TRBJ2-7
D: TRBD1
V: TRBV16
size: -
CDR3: CASSQPGTGAYEQYF
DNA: TGTGCCAGCAGCCAACCCGGGACAGGGGCGTACGAGCAGTACTTC

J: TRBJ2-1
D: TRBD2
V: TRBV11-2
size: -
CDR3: CASSSPLRGTSGRANEQFF
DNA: TGTGCCAGCAGCTCCCCACTCCGCGGGACTAGCGGGAGGGCCAATGAGCAGTTCTTC

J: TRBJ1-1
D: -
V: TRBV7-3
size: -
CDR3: CASSLLGQSEAFF
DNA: TGTGCCAGCAGCTTACTAGGACAGTCTGAAGCTTTCTTT

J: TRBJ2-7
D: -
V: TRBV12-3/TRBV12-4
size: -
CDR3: CASRERAYEQYF
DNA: TGTGCCAGCAGAGAACGGGCCTACGAGCAGTACTTC

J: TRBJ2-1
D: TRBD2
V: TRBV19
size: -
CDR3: CASSIPGLAYNEQFF
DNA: TGTGCCAGTAGTATTCCGGGACTAGCTTACAATGAGCAGTTCTTC

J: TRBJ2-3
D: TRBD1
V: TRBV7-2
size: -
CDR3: CASSLGTGGTQYF
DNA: TGTGCCAGCAGCCTGGGGACAGGGGGTACGCAGTATTTT

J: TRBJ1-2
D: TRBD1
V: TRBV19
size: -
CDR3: CASSTPPVLGQGNYGYTF
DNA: TGTGCCAGTAGTACCCCTCCCGTCCTGGGACAGGGAAACTATGGCTACACCTTC

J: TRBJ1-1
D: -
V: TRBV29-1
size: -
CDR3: CSVDNMFSEAFF
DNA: TGCAGCGTTGACAACATGTTCTCTGAAGCTTTCTTT

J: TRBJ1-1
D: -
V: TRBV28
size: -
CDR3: CASSLRQINTEAFF
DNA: TGTGCCAGCAGTTTACGTCAGATTAACACTGAAGCTTTCTTT

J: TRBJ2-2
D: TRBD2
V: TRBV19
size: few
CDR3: CASSILAGDLTGELFF
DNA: TGTGCCAGTAGTATACTAGCGGGAGATCTTACCGGGGAGCTGTTTTTT

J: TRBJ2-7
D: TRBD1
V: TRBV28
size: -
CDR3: CASKIPGQGSYEQYF
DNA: TGTGCCAGCAAAATACCGGGACAGGGGTCCTACGAGCAGTACTTC

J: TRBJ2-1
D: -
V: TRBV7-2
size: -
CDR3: CASSYGLTASYNEQFF
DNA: TGTGCCAGCAGCTACGGGTTGACAGCGTCCTACAATGAGCAGTTCTTC

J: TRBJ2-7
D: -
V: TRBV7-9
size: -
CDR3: CASSSMRISYEQYF
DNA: TGTGCCAGCAGTTCCATGCGGATCTCCTACGAGCAGTACTTC

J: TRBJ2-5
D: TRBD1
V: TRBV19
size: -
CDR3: CASSIGTGSQETQYF
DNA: TGTGCCAGTAGCATCGGGACAGGGAGTCAAGAGACCCAGTACTTC

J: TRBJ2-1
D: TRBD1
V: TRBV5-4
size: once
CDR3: CASSHGTGPYNEQFF
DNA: TGTGCCAGCAGCCACGGGACAGGGCCATACAATGAGCAGTTCTTC

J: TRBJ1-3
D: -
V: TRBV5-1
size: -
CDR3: CASSAGLSEGGNTIYF
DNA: TGCGCCAGCAGCGCGGGACTTTCTGAGGGAGGAAACACCATATATTTT

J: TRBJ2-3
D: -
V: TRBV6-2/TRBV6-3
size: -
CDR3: CASSYRLLAQDTQYF
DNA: TGTGCCAGCAGTTACCGGCTGCTAGCTCAAGATACGCAGTATTTT

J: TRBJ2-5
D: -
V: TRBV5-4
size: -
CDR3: CASSEEQGSYETQYF
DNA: TGTGCCAGCAGCGAGGAGCAGGGGAGTTATGAGACCCAGTACTTC

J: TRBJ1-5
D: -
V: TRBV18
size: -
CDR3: CASSPGRARNQPQHF
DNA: TGTGCCAGCTCACCAGGCAGGGCAAGAAATCAGCCCCAGCATTTT

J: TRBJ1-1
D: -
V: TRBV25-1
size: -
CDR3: CASSESTRGTTEAFF
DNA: TGTGCCAGCAGTGAATCGACCAGGGGTACCACTGAAGCTTTCTTT

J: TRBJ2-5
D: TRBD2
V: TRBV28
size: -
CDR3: CASSLWTSGRAGETQYF
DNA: TGTGCCAGCAGTCTTTGGACTAGCGGGAGGGCTGGAGAGACCCAGTACTTC

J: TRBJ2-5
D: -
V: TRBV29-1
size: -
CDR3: CSVGQNPETQYF
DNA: TGCAGCGTTGGACAGAACCCAGAGACCCAGTACTTC

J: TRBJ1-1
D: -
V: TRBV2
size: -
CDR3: CASSETSGAEAFF
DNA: TGTGCCAGCAGTGAAACCTCAGGGGCTGAAGCTTTCTTT

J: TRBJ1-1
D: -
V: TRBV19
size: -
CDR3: CASSTTANTEAFF
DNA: TGTGCCAGTAGTACGACAGCGAACACTGAAGCTTTCTTT

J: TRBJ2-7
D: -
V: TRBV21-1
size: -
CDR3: CASSRLSQGSYEQYF
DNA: TGTGCCAGCAGTCGACTTTCGCAGGGTTCCTACGAGCAGTACTTC

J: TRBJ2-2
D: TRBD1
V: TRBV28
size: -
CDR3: CASSFVDRGRTGELFF
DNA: TGTGCCAGCAGTTTTGTGGACAGGGGGCGGACCGGGGAGCTGTTTTTT

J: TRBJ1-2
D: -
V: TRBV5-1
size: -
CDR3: CASGTDGGAYGYTF
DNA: TGCGCCAGCGGGACCGACGGAGGGGCCTATGGCTACACCTTC

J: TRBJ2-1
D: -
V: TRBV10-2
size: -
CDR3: CASSEGLAKYNEQFF
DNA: TGCGCCAGCAGTGAGGGCCTAGCGAAATACAATGAGCAGTTCTTC